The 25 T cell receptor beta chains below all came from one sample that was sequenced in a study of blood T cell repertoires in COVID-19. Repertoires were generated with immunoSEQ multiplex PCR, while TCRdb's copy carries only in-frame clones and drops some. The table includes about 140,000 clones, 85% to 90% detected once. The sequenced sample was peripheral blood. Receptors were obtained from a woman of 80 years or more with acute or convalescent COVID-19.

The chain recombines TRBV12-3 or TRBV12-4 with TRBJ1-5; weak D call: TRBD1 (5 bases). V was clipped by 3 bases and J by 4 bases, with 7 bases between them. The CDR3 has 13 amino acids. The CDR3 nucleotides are TGTGCCAGCAGTTTCGGGGGGAATCAGCCCCAGCATTTT. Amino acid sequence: CASSFGGNQPQHF.

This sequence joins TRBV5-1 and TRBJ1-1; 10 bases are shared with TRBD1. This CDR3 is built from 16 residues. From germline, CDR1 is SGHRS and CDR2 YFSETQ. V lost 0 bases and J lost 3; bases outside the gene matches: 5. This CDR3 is CASSLGQGAGDTEAFF. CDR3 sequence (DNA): TGCGCCAGCAGCTTGGGACAGGGGGCCGGGGACACTGAAGCTTTCTTT.

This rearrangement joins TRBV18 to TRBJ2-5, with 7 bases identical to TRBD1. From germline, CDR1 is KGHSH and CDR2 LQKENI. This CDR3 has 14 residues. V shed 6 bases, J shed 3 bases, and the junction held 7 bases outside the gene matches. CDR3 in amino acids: CASSLTGVEETQYF. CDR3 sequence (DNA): TGTGCCAGCTCCCTAACAGGGGTCGAAGAGACCCAGTACTTC.

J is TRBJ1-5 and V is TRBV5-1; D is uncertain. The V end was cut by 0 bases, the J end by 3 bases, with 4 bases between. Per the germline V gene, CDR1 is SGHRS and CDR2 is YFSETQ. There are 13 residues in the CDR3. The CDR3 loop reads CASSLALNQPQHF. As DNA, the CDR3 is TGCGCCAGCAGCTTGGCTCTCAATCAGCCCCAGCATTTT.

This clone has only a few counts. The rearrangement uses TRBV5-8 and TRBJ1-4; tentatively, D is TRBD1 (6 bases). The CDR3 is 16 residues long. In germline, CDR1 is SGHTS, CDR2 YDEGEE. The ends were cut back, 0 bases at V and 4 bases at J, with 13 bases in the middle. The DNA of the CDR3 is TGTGCCAGCAGCTTGGGATTGACAGGATTTAATGAAAAACTGTTTTTT. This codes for CASSLGLTGFNEKLFF.

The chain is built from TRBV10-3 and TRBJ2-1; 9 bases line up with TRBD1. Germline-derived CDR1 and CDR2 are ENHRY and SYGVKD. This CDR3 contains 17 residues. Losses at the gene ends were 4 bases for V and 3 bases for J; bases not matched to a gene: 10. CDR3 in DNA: TGTGCCATCAGTGCTTCCGAGGGACAGGGCTTCTACAATGAGCAGTTCTTC. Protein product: CAISASEGQGFYNEQFF.

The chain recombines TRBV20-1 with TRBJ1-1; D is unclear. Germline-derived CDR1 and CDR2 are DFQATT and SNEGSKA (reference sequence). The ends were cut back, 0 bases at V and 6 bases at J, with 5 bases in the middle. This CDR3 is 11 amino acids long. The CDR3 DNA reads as TGCAGTGCTAGAGATCCAGCTGAAGCTTTCTTT. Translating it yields CSARDPAEAFF.

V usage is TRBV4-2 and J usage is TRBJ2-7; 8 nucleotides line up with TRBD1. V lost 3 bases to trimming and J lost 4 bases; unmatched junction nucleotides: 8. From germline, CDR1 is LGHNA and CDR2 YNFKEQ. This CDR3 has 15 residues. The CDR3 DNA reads TGTGCCAGCAGCCAGGAACCTACAGGGGGGTACGAGCAGTACTTC. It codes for CASSQEPTGGYEQYF.

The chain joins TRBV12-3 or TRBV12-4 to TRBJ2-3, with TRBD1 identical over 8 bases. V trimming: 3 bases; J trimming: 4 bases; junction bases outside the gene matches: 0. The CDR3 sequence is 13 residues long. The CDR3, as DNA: TGTGCCAGCAGTTTGGACAGGGCAGATACGCAGTATTTT. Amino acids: CASSLDRADTQYF.

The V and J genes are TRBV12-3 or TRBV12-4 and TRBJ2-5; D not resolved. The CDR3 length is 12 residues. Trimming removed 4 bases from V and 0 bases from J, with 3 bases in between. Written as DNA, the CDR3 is TGTGCCAGCAGTTCGTACCAAGAGACCCAGTACTTC. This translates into CASSSYQETQYF.

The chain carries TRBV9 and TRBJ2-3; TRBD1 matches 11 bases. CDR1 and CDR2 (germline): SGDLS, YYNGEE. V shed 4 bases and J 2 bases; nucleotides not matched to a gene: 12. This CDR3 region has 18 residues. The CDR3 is CASSRGQGAPLVTDTQYF. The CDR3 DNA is TGTGCCAGCAGCCGAGGACAGGGGGCCCCTCTCGTCACAGATACGCAGTATTTT.

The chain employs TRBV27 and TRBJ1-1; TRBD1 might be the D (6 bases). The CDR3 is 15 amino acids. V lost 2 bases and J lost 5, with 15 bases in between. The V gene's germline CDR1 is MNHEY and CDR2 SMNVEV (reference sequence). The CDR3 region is CASSLNRAMGTEAFF. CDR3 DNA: TGTGCCAGCAGTTTAAACAGGGCTATGGGAACTGAAGCTTTCTTT.

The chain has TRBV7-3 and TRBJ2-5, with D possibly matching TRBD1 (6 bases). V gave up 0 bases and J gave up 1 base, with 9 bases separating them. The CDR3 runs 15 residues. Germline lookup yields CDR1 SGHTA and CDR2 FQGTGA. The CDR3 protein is CASSLTPGAQETQYF. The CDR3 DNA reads TGTGCCAGCAGCTTAACCCCAGGGGCCCAAGAGACCCAGTACTTC.

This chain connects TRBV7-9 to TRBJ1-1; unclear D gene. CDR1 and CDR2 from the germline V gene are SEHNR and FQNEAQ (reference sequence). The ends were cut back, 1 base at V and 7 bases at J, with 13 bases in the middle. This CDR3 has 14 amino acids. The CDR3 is CASSLVIGYGEAFF. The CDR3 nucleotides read TGTGCCAGCAGCTTAGTGATCGGGTACGGTGAAGCTTTCTTT.

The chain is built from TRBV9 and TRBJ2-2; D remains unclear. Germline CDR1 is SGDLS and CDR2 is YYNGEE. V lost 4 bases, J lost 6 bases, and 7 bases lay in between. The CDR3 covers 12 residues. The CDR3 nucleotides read TGTGCCAGCAGCCCTCCGGCCGGGGAGCTGTTTTTT. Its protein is CASSPPAGELFF.

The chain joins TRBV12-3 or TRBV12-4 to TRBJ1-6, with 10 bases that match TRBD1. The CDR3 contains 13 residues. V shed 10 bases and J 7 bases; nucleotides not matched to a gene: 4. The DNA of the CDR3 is TGTGCCACTCGGGGACAGGGGAATTCACCCCTCCACTTT. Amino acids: CATRGQGNSPLHF.

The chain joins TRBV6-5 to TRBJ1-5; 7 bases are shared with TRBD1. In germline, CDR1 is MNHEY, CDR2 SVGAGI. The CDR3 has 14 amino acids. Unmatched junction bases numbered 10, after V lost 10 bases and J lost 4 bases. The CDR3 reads CATKPTGNNQPQHF. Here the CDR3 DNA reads TGTGCCACGAAACCGACAGGGAATAATCAGCCCCAGCATTTT.

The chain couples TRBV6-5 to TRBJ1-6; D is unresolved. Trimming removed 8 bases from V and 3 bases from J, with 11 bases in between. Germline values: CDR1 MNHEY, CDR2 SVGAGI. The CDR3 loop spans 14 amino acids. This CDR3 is CASLGTNYNSPLHF. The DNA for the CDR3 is TGTGCCAGCCTGGGCACCAACTATAATTCACCCCTCCACTTT.

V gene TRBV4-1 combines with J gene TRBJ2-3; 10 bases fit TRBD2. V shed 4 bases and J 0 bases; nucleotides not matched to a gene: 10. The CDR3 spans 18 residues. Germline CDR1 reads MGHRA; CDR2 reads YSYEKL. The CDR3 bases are TGCGCCAGCAGCCCCAACAACCTAGCGGGGGTTAGCACAGATACGCAGTATTTT. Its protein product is CASSPNNLAGVSTDTQYF.

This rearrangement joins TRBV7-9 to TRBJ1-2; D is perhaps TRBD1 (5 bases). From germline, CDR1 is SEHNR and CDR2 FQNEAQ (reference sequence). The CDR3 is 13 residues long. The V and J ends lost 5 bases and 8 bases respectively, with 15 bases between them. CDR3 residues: CASSRPPGLGYTF. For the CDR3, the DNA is TGTGCCAGCAGCCGCCCTCCAGGGCTCGGCTACACCTTC. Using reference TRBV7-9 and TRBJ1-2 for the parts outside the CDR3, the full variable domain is DTGVSQNPRHKITKRGQNVTFRCDPISEHNRLYWYRQTLGQGPEFLTYFQNEAQLEKSRLLSDRFSAERPKGSFSTLEIQRTEQGDSAMYLCASSRPPGLGYTFGSGTRLTVV.

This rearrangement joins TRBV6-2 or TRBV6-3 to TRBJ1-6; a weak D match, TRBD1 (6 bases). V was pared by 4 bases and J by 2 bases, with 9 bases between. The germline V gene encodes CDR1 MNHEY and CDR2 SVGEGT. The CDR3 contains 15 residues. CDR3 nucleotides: TGTGCCAGCAGTTCCCAGGGGACCTATAATTCACCCCTCCACTTT. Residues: CASSSQGTYNSPLHF.

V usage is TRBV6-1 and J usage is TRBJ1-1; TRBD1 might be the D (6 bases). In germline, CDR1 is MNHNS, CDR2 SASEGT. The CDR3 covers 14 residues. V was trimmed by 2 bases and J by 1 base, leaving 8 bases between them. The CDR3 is CASSEQGRNTEAFF. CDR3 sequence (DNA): TGTGCCAGCAGTGAACAGGGGCGGAACACTGAAGCTTTCTTT.

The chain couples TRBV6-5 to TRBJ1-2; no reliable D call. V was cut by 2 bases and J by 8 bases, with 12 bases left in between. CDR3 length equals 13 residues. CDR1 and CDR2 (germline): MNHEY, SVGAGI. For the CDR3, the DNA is TGTGCCAGCAGTTACAAAGAGGGAACGGGCTACACCTTC. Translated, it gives CASSYKEGTGYTF.

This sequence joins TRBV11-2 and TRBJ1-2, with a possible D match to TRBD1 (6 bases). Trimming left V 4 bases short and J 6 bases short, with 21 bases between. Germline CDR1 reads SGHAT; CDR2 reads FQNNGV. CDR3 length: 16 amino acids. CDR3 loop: CASSSTPTGSINGYTF. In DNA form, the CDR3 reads TGTGCCAGCAGCTCTACCCCGACAGGCTCCATAAATGGCTACACCTTC.

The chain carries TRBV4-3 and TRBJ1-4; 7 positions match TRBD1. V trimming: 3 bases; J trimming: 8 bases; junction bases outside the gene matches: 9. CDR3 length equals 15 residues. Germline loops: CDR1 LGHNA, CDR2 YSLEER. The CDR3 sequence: CASSQGQLVTEKLFF. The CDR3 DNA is TGCGCCAGCAGCCAGGGACAGCTGGTAACGGAAAAACTGTTTTTT.